This entry lists 8 T cell receptor beta chains sequenced from one sample in a study of cytomegalovirus exposure and HLA in healthy donors. Sequencing used immunoSEQ multiplex PCR; TCRdb keeps in-frame clones, though not all of them. This table holds over 150,000 clones, 85% found once. Material: PBMCs. The receptor source for this set is a young man in good health and CMV-seropositive.

V is TRBV7-9 and J is TRBJ2-5; D is unresolved. Trimming took 5 bases from V and 0 from J, leaving 7 bases between them. CDR1 and CDR2 from the germline V gene are SEHNR and FQNEAQ (reference sequence). This CDR3 is built from 13 residues. The CDR3 reads CASSLQNQETQYF. The CDR3 nucleotides read TGTGCCAGCAGCCTACAGAACCAAGAGACCCAGTACTTC.

The V call is TRBV5-1, the J call TRBJ2-5, with 9 bases identical to TRBD2. CDR1 and CDR2 (germline): SGHRS, YFSETQ. The CDR3 is 14 residues long. V shed 1 base and J 5 bases; nucleotides not matched to a gene: 3. CDR3 sequence: CASSLSAGGETQYF. The CDR3 DNA reads as TGCGCCAGCAGCTTGTCCGCGGGAGGGGAGACCCAGTACTTC.

The rearrangement joins TRBV11-3 to TRBJ2-1; D possibly corresponds to TRBD2 (5 bases). The V gene lost 3 bases and the J gene lost 0 bases, with 12 bases spanning the gap. The germline CDR1 and CDR2 sequences are SGHNT and YENEEA. There are 16 residues in the CDR3. CDR3 in amino acids: CASSFSLTSSYNEQFF. The CDR3 coding sequence is TGTGCCAGCAGCTTTTCTCTCACTAGCTCCTACAATGAGCAGTTCTTC.

The genes are TRBV5-1 and TRBJ2-6; D call uncertain. From germline, CDR1 is SGHRS and CDR2 YFSETQ. The V gene lost 0 bases and the J gene lost 4 bases, with 8 bases spanning the gap. The CDR3 spans 15 residues. The CDR3 nucleotides read TGCGCCAGCAGCTTGGGCCCCTACGGGGCCAACGTCCTGACTTTC. Its translation: CASSLGPYGANVLTF.

The chain joins TRBV5-6 to TRBJ2-3; 9 nucleotides match TRBD2. The length of the CDR3 is 16 residues. The J segment lost 7 bases and the V segment lost 4 bases, leaving 13 bases of the junction unmatched. Germline V gene lookup returns CDR1 SGHDT and CDR2 YYEEEE. CDR3 nucleotide sequence: TGTGCCAGCAGCCCGGGGGGACTAGCACGAATACATACGCAGTATTTT. Translated, it gives CASSPGGLARIHTQYF. The full variable domain, its missing parts supplied by reference TRBV5-6 and TRBJ2-3, is DAGVTQSPTHLIKTRGQQVTLRCSPKSGHDTVSWYQQALGQGPQFIFQYYEEEERQRGNFPDRFSGHQFPNYSSELNVNALLLGDSALYLCASSPGGLARIHTQYFGPGTRLTVL.

The rearrangement joins TRBV4-1 to TRBJ1-2, with TRBD1 matching 8 bases. Germline V gives CDR1 MGHRA, CDR2 YSYEKL. Trimming cost V 0 bases and J 1 base; bases outside gene matches: 1. The CDR3 is 15 residues long. The CDR3 DNA reads as TGCGCCAGCAGCCAAGATGACAGGGGTAACTATGGCTACACCTTC. Translation: CASSQDDRGNYGYTF.

DNA for the CDR3: TGTGCCTGGAGGCGGGGGAACAGGGCCCAGGAGACCCAGTACTTC. Protein product: CAWRRGNRAQETQYF. The chain uses TRBV30 and TRBJ2-5; TRBD2 might be the D (7 bases). Trimming removed 3 bases at V and 5 bases at J, with 19 bases between. Per germline, CDR1 GTSNPN and CDR2 SVGIG (reference sequence). This CDR3 comprises 15 residues. Based on the CDR3 plus reference TRBV30 and TRBJ2-5, the full variable domain is SQTIHQWPATLVQPVGSPLSLECTVEGTSNPNLYWYRQAAGRGLQLLFYSVGIGQISSEVPQNLSASRPQDRQFILSSKKLLLSDSGFYLCAWRRGNRAQETQYFGPGTRLLVL.

The chain couples TRBV27 to TRBJ1-2; no clear D. The V end was cut by 6 bases, the J end by 7 bases, with 15 bases between. Germline lookup yields CDR1 MNHEY and CDR2 SMNVEV (reference sequence). The CDR3 totals 13 residues. The CDR3 loop reads CASSLTPQSGYTF. CDR3 in DNA: TGTGCCAGCAGCTTGACACCTCAAAGTGGCTACACCTTC.